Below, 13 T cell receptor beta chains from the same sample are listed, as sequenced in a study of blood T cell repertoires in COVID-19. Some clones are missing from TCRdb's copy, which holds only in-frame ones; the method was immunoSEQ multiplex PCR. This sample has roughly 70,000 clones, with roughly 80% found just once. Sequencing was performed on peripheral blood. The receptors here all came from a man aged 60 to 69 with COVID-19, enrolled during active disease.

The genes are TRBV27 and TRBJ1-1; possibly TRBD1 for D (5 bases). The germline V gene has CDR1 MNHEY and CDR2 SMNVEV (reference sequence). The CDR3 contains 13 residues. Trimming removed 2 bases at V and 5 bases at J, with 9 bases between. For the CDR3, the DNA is TGTGCCAGCAGTTTAAAGGGGAGGACTGAAGCTTTCTTT. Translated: CASSLKGRTEAFF.

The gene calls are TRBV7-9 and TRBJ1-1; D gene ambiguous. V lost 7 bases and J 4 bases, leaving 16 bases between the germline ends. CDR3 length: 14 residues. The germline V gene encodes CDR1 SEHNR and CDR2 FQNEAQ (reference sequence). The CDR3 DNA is TGTGCCAGCAACCCAGCCAGGTCATCCACTGAAGCTTTCTTT. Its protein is CASNPARSSTEAFF.

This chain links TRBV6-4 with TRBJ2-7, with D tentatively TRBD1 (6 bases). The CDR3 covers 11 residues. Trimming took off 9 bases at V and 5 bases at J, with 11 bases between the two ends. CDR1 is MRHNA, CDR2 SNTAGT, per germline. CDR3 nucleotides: TGTGCCAGGCTACAGGGCCACGAGCAGTACTTC. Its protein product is CARLQGHEQYF.

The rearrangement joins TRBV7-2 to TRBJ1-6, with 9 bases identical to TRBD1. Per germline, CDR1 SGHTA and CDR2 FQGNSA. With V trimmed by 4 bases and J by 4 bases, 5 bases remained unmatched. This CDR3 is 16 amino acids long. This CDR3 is CASSSGQGFYNSPLHF. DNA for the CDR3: TGTGCCAGCAGCTCGGGACAGGGATTTTATAATTCACCCCTCCACTTT.

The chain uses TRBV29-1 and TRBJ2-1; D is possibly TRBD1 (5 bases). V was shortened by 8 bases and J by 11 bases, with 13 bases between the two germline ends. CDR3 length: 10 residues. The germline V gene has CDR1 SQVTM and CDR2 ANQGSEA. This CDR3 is CSISRDQQFF. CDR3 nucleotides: TGCAGCATCTCCAGGGATCAGCAGTTCTTC.

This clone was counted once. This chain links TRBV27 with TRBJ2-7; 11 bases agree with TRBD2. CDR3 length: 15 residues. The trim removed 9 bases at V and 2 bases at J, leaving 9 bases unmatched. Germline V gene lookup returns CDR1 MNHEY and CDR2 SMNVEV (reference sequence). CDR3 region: CASAPGLAEPYEQYF. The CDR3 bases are TGTGCCAGTGCTCCGGGACTAGCGGAACCCTACGAGCAGTACTTC.

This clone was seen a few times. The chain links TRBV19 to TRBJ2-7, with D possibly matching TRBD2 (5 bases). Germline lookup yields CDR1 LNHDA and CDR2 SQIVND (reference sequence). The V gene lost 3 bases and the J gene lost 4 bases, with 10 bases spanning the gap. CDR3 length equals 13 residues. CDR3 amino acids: CASSMQRGYEQYF. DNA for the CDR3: TGTGCCAGTAGTATGCAGAGAGGGTACGAGCAGTACTTC.

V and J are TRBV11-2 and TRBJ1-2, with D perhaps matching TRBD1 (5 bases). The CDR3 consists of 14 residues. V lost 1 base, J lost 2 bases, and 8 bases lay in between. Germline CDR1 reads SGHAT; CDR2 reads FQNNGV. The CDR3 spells CASSLGAGNYGYTF. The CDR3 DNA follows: TGTGCCAGCAGCTTAGGAGCAGGGAACTATGGCTACACCTTC.

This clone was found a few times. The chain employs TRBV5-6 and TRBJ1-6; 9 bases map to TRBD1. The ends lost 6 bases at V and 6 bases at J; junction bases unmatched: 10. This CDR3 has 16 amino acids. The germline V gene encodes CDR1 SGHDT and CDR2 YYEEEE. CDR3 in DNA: TGTGCCAGCACATTCAGCCGGGACAGGGCTAATTCACCCCTCCACTTT. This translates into CASTFSRDRANSPLHF.

The CDR3 DNA follows: TGTGCCATCAGAGACAGCTATGGCTACACCTTC. Its translation: CAIRDSYGYTF. The genes are TRBV10-3 and TRBJ1-2, with D maybe TRBD1 (5 bases). There are 11 residues in the CDR3. Germline assignment: CDR1 ENHRY and CDR2 SYGVKD. With 6 bases removed from V and 4 bases from J, the gap between germline ends came to 6 bases.

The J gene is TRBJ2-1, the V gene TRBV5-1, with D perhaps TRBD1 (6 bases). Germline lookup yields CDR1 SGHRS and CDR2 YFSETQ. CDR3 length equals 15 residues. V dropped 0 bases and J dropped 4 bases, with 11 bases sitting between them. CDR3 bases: TGCGCCAGCAGCTTGGTAGCAGGGGAATACAATGAGCAGTTCTTC. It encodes CASSLVAGEYNEQFF. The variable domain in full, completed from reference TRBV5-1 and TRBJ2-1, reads KAGVTQTPRYLIKTRGQQVTLSCSPISGHRSVSWYQQTPGQGLQFLFEYFSETQRNKGNFPGRFSGRQFSNSRSEMNVSTLELGDSALYLCASSLVAGEYNEQFFGPGTRLTVL.

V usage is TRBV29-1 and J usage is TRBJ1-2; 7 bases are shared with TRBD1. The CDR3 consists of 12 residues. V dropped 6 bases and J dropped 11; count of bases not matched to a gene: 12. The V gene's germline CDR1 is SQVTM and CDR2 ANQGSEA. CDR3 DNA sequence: TGCAGCGTCCCCTCGGACAGGAGGACGTACACCTTC. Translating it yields CSVPSDRRTYTF.

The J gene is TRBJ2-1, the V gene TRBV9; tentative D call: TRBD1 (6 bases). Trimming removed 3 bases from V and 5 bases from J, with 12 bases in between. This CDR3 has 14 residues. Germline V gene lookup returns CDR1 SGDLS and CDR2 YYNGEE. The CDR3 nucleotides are TGTGCCAGCAGCGAGGGGGTGGGCGACAATGAGCAGTTCTTC. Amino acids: CASSEGVGDNEQFF. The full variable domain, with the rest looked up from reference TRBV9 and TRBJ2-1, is DSGVTQTPKHLITATGQRVTLRCSPRSGDLSVYWYQQSLDQGLQFLIQYYNGEERAKGNILERFSAQQFPDLHSELNLSSLELGDSALYFCASSEGVGDNEQFFGPGTRLTVL.